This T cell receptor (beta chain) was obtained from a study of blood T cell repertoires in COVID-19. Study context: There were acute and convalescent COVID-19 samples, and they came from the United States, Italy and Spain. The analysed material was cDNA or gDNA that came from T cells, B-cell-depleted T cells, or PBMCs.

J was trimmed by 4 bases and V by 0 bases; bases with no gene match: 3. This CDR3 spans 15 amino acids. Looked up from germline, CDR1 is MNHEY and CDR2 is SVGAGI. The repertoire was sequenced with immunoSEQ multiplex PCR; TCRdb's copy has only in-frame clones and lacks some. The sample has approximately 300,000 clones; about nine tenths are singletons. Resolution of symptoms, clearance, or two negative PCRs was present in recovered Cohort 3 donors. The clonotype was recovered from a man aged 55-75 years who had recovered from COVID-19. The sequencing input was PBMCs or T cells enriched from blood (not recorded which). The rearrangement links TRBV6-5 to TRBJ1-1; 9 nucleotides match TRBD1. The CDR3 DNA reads TGTGCCAGCAGTTACTCGGGACAGGGAACCACTGAAGCTTTCTTT. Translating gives CASSYSGQGTTEAFF.